This paragraph covers one T cell receptor (beta chain) sequence. Antigen specificity is unknown. The entry originates in a study of long-term antiretroviral therapy in people with HIV. Whole-study results and caveats: Repertoires with HIV possessed tighter CDR3 length spans than those of controls. With ART, diversity went up but was still lower than in transplant donor controls.

Survey-level resolution applied to immunoSEQ assay v3.0. Sequenced by immunoSEQ multiplex PCR; TCRdb stores in-frame clones only, minus some. The data contain 11,000 to 15,000 clones, about 82% of them seen just once; the ten biggest clones take up more than 15%. V shed 4 bases, J shed 1 base, and the junction held 12 bases outside the gene matches. This CDR3 region has 18 residues. Germline-derived CDR1 and CDR2 are SEHNR and FQNEAQ (reference sequence). The V call is TRBV7-9, the J call TRBJ2-2, with 7 bases lining up with TRBD2. The source is a woman aged 35 to 49 with HIV. This specimen was unsorted PBMCs, taken 1.8 years before starting antiretroviral therapy. The CDR3 DNA reads as TGTGCCAGCAGCTGGGAAACTAGCGCCGTTCTGAACACCGGGGAGCTGTTTTTT. Translated: CASSWETSAVLNTGELFF.